Included here is one TCR beta chain sequence, with context. This clonotype has at least ten counts. Its antigen is still unknown. The record has no base qualities; no much larger clone is one base away. Its CDR3 holds 15 amino acids, cysteine through phenylalanine. Only CDR3 DNA is held: 45 bases, read in frame from base 1. The junction shows trimming of 4 bases on V and 7 bases on J, and the gene matches do not reach 5 bases of it. The CDR1 and CDR2 encoded by the germline V gene (reference sequence) are LGHDT and YNNKEL. The source of the sample is a study of CD8 T cells in ankylosing spondylitis (dated 2017 in TCRdb). A note on the overall study: The study profiled T cell receptor beta repertoires in healthy donors and ankylosing spondylitis patients to find disease-linked TCR variants. In total, the full study cohort was made up of about 99 healthy donors and 25 to 30 ankylosing spondylitis patients. Peripheral blood was sampled, and synovial fluid was additionally collected from ankylosing spondylitis patients. What the research found in general, with its limitations: Significant enrichment of the disease-linked clones was reported in matched synovial fluid samples from ankylosing spondylitis patients. The disease-linked clones showed a CD8+ phenotype and occurred at relatively low frequencies in peripheral blood. Some motif variants had previously been reported in the synovial fluid and blood of reactive arthritis patients, which suggests shared mechanisms of disease initiation. A TCR beta motif made up of about eight highly homologous amino acid variants appeared to be characteristic of blood from ankylosing spondylitis patients.

The run used an Illumina HiSeq 2500. Quantitative 5'-RACE with molecular barcodes was used to prepare TCR beta libraries. On the study's bioinformatics: To identify disease-linked TCR variants, a new computational method was used, one built on a probabilistic model of VDJ rearrangement. TCRdb reprocessed the public reads (quality trimming at Q25 with fastp, clone calling with MiXCR) and kept in-frame beta chains. For every CDR3 protein sequence, its rows merge into one entry that carries the most common genes and DNA. For this entry, the V and J calls and clone size follow TCRdb and not the study's own pipeline. For this sample the table gives some 400,000 distinct CDR3 sequences, of which under 25% were detected only once. Of the sample, roughly a sixth is held by the ten largest clones.

The sequencing input was blood, either unsorted or a sorted T cell fraction (not recorded which). This TCR came from a male donor with ankylosing spondylitis. This chain is built from TRBV3-1 and TRBJ2-1; 12 bases in the middle match TRBD2. The DNA sequence is as follows: TGTGCCAGCAGCCGCTCTAGCGGGAGGGGGAATGAGCAGTTCTTC. This encodes CASSRSSGRGNEQFF.